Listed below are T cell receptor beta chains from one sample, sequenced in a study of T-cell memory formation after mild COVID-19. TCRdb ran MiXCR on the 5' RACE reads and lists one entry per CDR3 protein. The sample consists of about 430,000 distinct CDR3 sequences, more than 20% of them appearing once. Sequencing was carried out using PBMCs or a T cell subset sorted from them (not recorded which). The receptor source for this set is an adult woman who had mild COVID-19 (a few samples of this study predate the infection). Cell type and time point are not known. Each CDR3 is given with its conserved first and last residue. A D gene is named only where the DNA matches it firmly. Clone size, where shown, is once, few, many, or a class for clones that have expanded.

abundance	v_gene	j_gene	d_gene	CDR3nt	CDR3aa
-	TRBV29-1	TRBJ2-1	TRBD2	TGCAGCGTTGATGGTGGGGAACTAGCGGGAGGGAGGAACAATGAGCAGTTCTTC	CSVDGGELAGGRNNEQFF
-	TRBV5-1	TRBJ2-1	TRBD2	TGCGCCAGCAGCGAGGGACTAGCGGGGCCTCATGAGCAGTTCTTC	CASSEGLAGPHEQFF
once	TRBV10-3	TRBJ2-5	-	TGTGCCATCAAGGCGGCAGGGGTACAAGAGACCCAGTACTTC	CAIKAAGVQETQYF
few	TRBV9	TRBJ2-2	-	TGTGCCAGCAGCCCTAATTCCGGGACTCTCACCGGGGAGCTGTTTTTT	CASSPNSGTLTGELFF
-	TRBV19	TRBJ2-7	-	TGTGCCAGTAGTACCCGTGACTCCTACGAGCAGTACTTC	CASSTRDSYEQYF
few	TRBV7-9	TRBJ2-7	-	TGTGCCAGCAGCTTAGACCGAAACAGAGAGCAGTACTTC	CASSLDRNREQYF
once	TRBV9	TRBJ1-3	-	TGTGCCAGCAGCGCCAGGTTCTCTGGAAACACCATATATTTT	CASSARFSGNTIYF
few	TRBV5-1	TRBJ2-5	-	TGCGCCAGCAGCTGGGACCAAGAGACCCAGTACTTC	CASSWDQETQYF
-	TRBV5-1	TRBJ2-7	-	TGCGCCAGCAGCTTGTACCAGGGAGGTTCCTACGAGCAGTACTTC	CASSLYQGGSYEQYF
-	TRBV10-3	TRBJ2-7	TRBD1	TGTGCCATCAGACCGGGACAGAAGTACGAGCAGTACTTC	CAIRPGQKYEQYF
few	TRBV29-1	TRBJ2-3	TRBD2	TGCAGCGTTGTCAGCGGGACCACAGATACGCAGTATTTT	CSVVSGTTDTQYF
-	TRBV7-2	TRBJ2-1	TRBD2	TGTGCCAGCAGCTCCTTAGCGGGAGCGGCCCCCTACAATGAGCAGTTCTTC	CASSSLAGAAPYNEQFF
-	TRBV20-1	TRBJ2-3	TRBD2	TGCAGTGCTAGAGTGGAGCGGGGGGGCGACACAGATACGCAGTATTTT	CSARVERGGDTDTQYF
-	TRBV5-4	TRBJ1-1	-	TGTGCCAGCAGCTTGGGGGAGACGGGCACTGAAGCTTTCTTT	CASSLGETGTEAFF
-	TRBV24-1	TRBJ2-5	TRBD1	TGTGCCACCAGTGGGACAGGGGCGGAGACCCAGTACTTC	CATSGTGAETQYF
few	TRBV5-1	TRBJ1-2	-	TGCGCCAGCAGCTTGACGACAGGCAGCTATGGCTACACCTTC	CASSLTTGSYGYTF
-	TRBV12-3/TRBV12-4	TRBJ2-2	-	TGTGCCGGGGGGACTGATAACACCGGGGAGCTGTTTTTT	CAGGTDNTGELFF
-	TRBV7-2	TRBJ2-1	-	TGTGCCAGCAGCCCTCTAGATCGCGGTGAGCAGTTCTTC	CASSPLDRGEQFF
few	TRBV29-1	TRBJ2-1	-	TGCAGCGTTGAAGATCCCCATTACAATGAGCAGTTCTTC	CSVEDPHYNEQFF
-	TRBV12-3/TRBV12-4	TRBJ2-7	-	TGTGCCAGCAGCCCCCGGAGGCGGGGTTCCTACGAGCAGTACTTC	CASSPRRRGSYEQYF
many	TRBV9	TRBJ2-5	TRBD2	TGTGCCAGCAGCGTAGGAGGACTAGCGGAACAAGAGACCCAGTACTTC	CASSVGGLAEQETQYF
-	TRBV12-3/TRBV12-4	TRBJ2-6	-	TGTGCCAGCAGTTTCCTGAACCGGGACAACCCCTCTGGGGCCAACGTCCTGACTTTC	CASSFLNRDNPSGANVLTF
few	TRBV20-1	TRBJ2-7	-	TGCAGTGCTATAGGTCGAAATCACGAGCAGTACTTC	CSAIGRNHEQYF
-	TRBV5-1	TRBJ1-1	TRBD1	TGCGCCAGCAGCCAGTTCGGACAGGAGGGGATGAACACTGAAGCTTTCTTT	CASSQFGQEGMNTEAFF